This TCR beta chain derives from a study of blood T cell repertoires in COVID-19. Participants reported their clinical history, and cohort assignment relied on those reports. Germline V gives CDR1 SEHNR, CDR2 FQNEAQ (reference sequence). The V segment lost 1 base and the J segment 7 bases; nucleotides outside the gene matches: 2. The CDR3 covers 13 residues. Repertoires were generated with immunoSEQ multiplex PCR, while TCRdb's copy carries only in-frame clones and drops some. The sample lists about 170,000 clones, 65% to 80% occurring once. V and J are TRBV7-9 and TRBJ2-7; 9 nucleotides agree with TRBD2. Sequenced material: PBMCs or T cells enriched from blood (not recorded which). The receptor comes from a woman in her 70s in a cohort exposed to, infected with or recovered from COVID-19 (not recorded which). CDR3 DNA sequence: TGTGCCAGCAGCTTAGGTACTAGCGGGGAGCAGTACTTC. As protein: CASSLGTSGEQYF.